This entry concerns a single T cell receptor beta chain. Its antigen is as yet unknown. V was pared by 0 bases and J by 6 bases, with 7 bases of the junction left unmatched. CDR1 is SGHTA and CDR2 is FQGTGA in the germline V gene. The CDR3 runs 16 residues. Method: immunoSEQ multiplex PCR; TCRdb's copy keeps in-frame clones and lacks some. The sample lists approximately 10,000 clones; roughly 89% were seen once. The data were obtained in a study of T cell clonotyping in hematopoietic cell transplantation. Notes on the study in general: No sorting was done, leaving CD4 and CD8 contributions mixed. Broader posttransplant TCR repertoire diversity was predicted by graft donor and pretransplant recipient Inverse Simpson Index values.

The sequence came from a human donor who either received an allogeneic hematopoietic cell transplant for a myeloid malignancy or was a related donor (not recorded which). Some clones in this sample may be carry-over from other donors' samples. The chain is built from TRBV7-3 and TRBJ1-5, with 8 bases aligning to TRBD1. The sample comprised peripheral blood mononuclear cells. The CDR3 is CASSLTQGAVGQPQHF. In nucleotides, the CDR3 is TGTGCCAGCAGCTTAACTCAGGGGGCGGTTGGTCAGCCCCAGCATTTT.